What follows are 21 T cell receptor beta chains derived from one specimen sequenced in a study of T cell repertoires in cytomegalovirus infection (dated by TCRdb to the late 2010s). TCRdb records Illumina HiSeq 1500 as the sequencer. In TCRdb, the public reads were trimmed at Q25 with fastp and aligned with MiXCR, with productive beta chains retained. For every CDR3 protein sequence, its rows merge into one entry that carries the most common genes and DNA. Recorded for this sample are 250,000 or so distinct CDR3 sequences; roughly 10% of them occurred a single time. Of the sample, about 14% falls within the top ten clones. Sequencing was performed on PBMCs. The receptor set was obtained from a human donor in good health (CMV status not recorded). Some clones in this sample may be carry-over from other donors' samples.

This clonotype was observed a few times. The rearrangement links TRBV19 to TRBJ1-6; unclear D gene. The V gene's germline CDR1 is LNHDA and CDR2 SQIVND (reference sequence). The length of the CDR3 is 13 residues. V was shortened by 3 bases and J by 9 bases, with 9 bases between the two germline ends. CDR3 in DNA: TGTGCCAGTAGTATTGGTTCTGGTTCACCCCTCCACTTT. Residues: CASSIGSGSPLHF.

This clonotype was detected ten times or more. The rearrangement joins TRBV12-3 or TRBV12-4 to TRBJ2-1; 9 bases fit TRBD2. There are 15 residues in the CDR3. J lost 8 bases, V lost 5 bases, and 10 bases had no gene match. In DNA, the CDR3 is TGTGCCAGCAGTCCAGCGGGAGGCATGTTAGATGAGCAGTTCTTC. It yields the protein CASSPAGGMLDEQFF.

This chain connects TRBV5-1 to TRBJ1-1; D remains unclear. V was clipped by 0 bases and J by 2 bases, with 11 bases between them. The CDR3 loop spans 15 amino acids. Per germline, CDR1 SGHRS and CDR2 YFSETQ. The CDR3 bases are TGCGCCAGCAGCTTGGAGAGCAGGCTTAACACTGAAGCTTTCTTT. Translating it yields CASSLESRLNTEAFF.

In its sample, this clonotype was seen many times. This rearrangement joins TRBV12-3 or TRBV12-4 to TRBJ1-6; D remains unclear. V lost 6 bases, J lost 5 bases, and 11 bases lay in between. The CDR3 sequence is 14 residues long. CDR3 sequence: CASRVGSNNSPLHF. In DNA form, the CDR3 reads TGTGCCAGCAGGGTGGGGTCGAATAATTCACCCCTCCACTTT.

This clonotype came up many times. The gene calls are TRBV6-2 or TRBV6-3 and TRBJ2-1; D remains unclear. This CDR3 comprises 15 residues. Trimming left V 6 bases short and J 0 bases short, with 12 bases between. CDR1 and CDR2 (germline): MNHEY, SVGEGT. The CDR3 coding sequence is TGTGCCAGCAGGCCGACTTTCAGCTCCTACAATGAGCAGTTCTTC. This sequence encodes CASRPTFSSYNEQFF.

This clonotype was detected many times. The V and J genes are TRBV7-2 and TRBJ1-1; D unresolved. The CDR3 covers 14 residues. The germline V gene has CDR1 SGHTA and CDR2 FQGNSA. The germline V and J ends were trimmed by 4 bases and 0 bases, with 9 bases remaining between them. CDR3 protein: CASSSRALNTEAFF. The CDR3 nucleotides are TGTGCCAGCAGCTCCCGGGCCTTGAACACTGAAGCTTTCTTT.

V gene TRBV2 combines with J gene TRBJ1-5; no firm D call. Per germline, CDR1 SNHLY and CDR2 FYNNEI. The CDR3 is made up of 14 amino acids. Deletions cut 6 bases from V and 4 bases from J, with 13 bases between. CDR3 coding DNA: TGTGCCAGCAGCATGGAGAAACTTAATCAGCCCCAGCATTTT. As protein: CASSMEKLNQPQHF.

This clonotype was picked up a small number of times. The CDR3 coding sequence is TGTGCCAGCAGCGTAGAGGGCACTAGCGGAGAGACCCAGTACTTC. It specifies CASSVEGTSGETQYF. The chain combines TRBV2 with TRBJ2-5; 8 bases agree with TRBD2. The germline gives CDR1 SNHLY, CDR2 FYNNEI. The CDR3 contains 15 residues. V gave up 6 bases and J gave up 4 bases; unmatched junction bases: 10.

This clonotype was seen repeatedly, ten times or more. J is TRBJ1-5 and V is TRBV19; D is undetermined. Trimming took off 7 bases at V and 1 base at J, with 14 bases between the two ends. The CDR3 is 15 amino acids. CDR1 LNHDA and CDR2 SQIVND come from the germline V gene (reference sequence). DNA of the CDR3: TGTGCCAGTAACACTCTAGAGCAGAGCAATCAGCCCCAGCATTTT. It is translated as CASNTLEQSNQPQHF.

This clonotype was seen repeatedly, ten times or more. The V and J genes are TRBV12-3 or TRBV12-4 and TRBJ2-1; 7 bases are shared with TRBD1. The CDR3 is made up of 14 amino acids. Trimming cost V 5 bases and J 8 bases; bases outside gene matches: 9. In DNA form, the CDR3 reads TGTGCCAGCAGTCCATACGACAGGGTAGATGAGCAGTTCTTC. Its protein product is CASSPYDRVDEQFF.

In this sample, this clonotype turned up many times. The genes are TRBV20-1 and TRBJ1-2, with 7 bases lining up with TRBD1. Germline V CDR1 and CDR2: DFQATT, SNEGSKA (reference sequence). This CDR3 region has 13 residues. V lost 2 bases to trimming and J lost 5 bases; unmatched junction nucleotides: 5. This CDR3 is CSARPGTAYGYTF. CDR3 nucleotide sequence: TGCAGTGCTAGACCCGGGACAGCTTATGGCTACACCTTC.

This clonotype was counted at least ten times. This rearrangement joins TRBV7-2 to TRBJ1-2, with 9 bases identical to TRBD1. Germline assignment: CDR1 SGHTA and CDR2 FQGNSA. V dropped 5 bases and J dropped 8; count of bases not matched to a gene: 6. The CDR3 sequence is 13 residues long. CDR3 sequence reads: CASSRDREGGYTF. The CDR3 DNA follows: TGTGCCAGCAGCCGGGACAGGGAGGGGGGCTACACCTTC.

Remarks on this clonotype: This may be a read error: a much more frequent sequence differs by one nucleotide. The chain joins TRBV7-2 to TRBJ1-1; perhaps TRBD1 as D (5 bases). The CDR3 totals 15 residues. The germline CDR1 and CDR2 sequences are SGHTA and FQGNSA. V gave up 3 bases and J gave up 11 bases, with 22 bases separating them. The CDR3 protein is CASSFRPIPQGWAFF. The DNA for the CDR3 is TGTGCCAGCAGCTTCCGTCCGATACCTCAGGGTTGGGCTTTCTTT.

This clonotype was seen repeatedly, ten times or more. V usage is TRBV7-8 and J usage is TRBJ1-5, with D possibly TRBD1 on 5 matching bases. The V and J ends lost 4 bases and 7 bases respectively, with 17 bases between them. Per germline, CDR1 SGHVS and CDR2 FQNEAQ. The CDR3 has 15 amino acids. CDR3 amino acids: CASSSRGGVGQPQHF. CDR3 bases: TGTGCCAGCAGCTCGAGGGGAGGGGTCGGCCAGCCCCAGCATTTT.

The chain is built from TRBV19 and TRBJ1-5, with 10 bases fitting TRBD1. The J segment lost 5 bases and the V segment lost 7 bases, leaving 2 bases of the junction unmatched. The germline V gene has CDR1 LNHDA and CDR2 SQIVND (reference sequence). This CDR3 contains 13 residues. In DNA, the CDR3 is TGTGCCAGTAACGACAGGGGGCATCAGCCCCAGCATTTT. As protein: CASNDRGHQPQHF.

This chain connects TRBV9 to TRBJ2-3; 9 bases align to TRBD2. Germline V gene sequence: CDR1 SGDLS, CDR2 YYNGEE. This CDR3 has 18 amino acids. Trimming cost V 1 base and J 4 bases; bases outside gene matches: 13. The CDR3 nucleotides are TGTGCCAGCAGCGTAACCCCCGGCGGTAGCGGGAGAGCAGATACGCAGTATTTT. This translates into CASSVTPGGSGRADTQYF.

The table lists this clonotype with many counts. This chain connects TRBV6-2 or TRBV6-3 to TRBJ2-7; TRBD1 is a possible D gene (5 bases). The CDR3 has 17 residues. Germline values: CDR1 MNHEY, CDR2 SVGEGT. The V end lost 2 bases, the J end lost 8 bases, and 25 bases lay between the germline ends. This CDR3 reads CASSYVVGRNSLDKQYF. Here the CDR3 DNA reads TGTGCCAGCAGTTACGTTGTTGGACGTAACTCTCTGGACAAGCAGTACTTC.

For this clonotype: One junction end disagrees with the germline gene, perhaps due to a read error. The V gene is TRBV2, the J gene TRBJ2-3; 8 bases are shared with TRBD1. The length of the CDR3 is 14 residues. The germline CDR1 and CDR2 sequences are SNHLY and FYNNEI. CDR3 in DNA: TGTGCCCGCAGTCGGACAGGGATCACAGATACGCAGTATTTT. Translating it yields CARSRTGITDTQYF.

This clonotype has more than one count but fewer than ten. The chain carries TRBV30 and TRBJ2-3; the match to TRBD2 covers 10 bases. CDR1 is GTSNPN, CDR2 SVGIG, per germline (reference sequence). This CDR3 has 13 residues. V was pared by 4 bases and J by 4 bases, with 2 bases of the junction left unmatched. The CDR3 coding sequence is TGTGCCTGGAAGAGCGGGGGGGCAGATACGCAGTATTTT. This translates into CAWKSGGADTQYF.

This clonotype was found a few times. The chain has TRBV20-1 and TRBJ2-5; no clear D gene. Deletions cut 6 bases from V and 5 bases from J, with 10 bases between. This CDR3 is built from 11 residues. Germline CDR1 is DFQATT and CDR2 is SNEGSKA (reference sequence). The CDR3: CSADVGETQYF. The DNA of the CDR3 is TGCAGTGCCGACGTTGGGGAGACCCAGTACTTC.

There are many counts of this clonotype. The chain recombines TRBV7-2 with TRBJ1-1, with a tentative D call TRBD1 (5 bases). There are 14 residues in the CDR3. Germline V lookup: CDR1 SGHTA, CDR2 FQGNSA. The germline V and J ends were trimmed by 5 bases and 4 bases, with 14 bases remaining between them. DNA of the CDR3: TGTGCCAGCAGCCCTCAGGTTGGGGCCACTGAAGCTTTCTTT. Amino acids: CASSPQVGATEAFF.